These 8 T cell receptor beta chains were all obtained from the same sample, sequenced in a study of early stage breast cancer tumors. The data were produced by immunoSEQ multiplex PCR, yet TCRdb's version contains in-frame clones alone and is incomplete. Among about 46,000 clones listed, approximately 78% were seen once. The source material was blood. The receptors derive from a person aged 40 to 50 with breast cancer.

The chain carries TRBV29-1 and TRBJ1-2, with D unresolved. This CDR3 contains 14 residues. Germline lookup yields CDR1 SQVTM and CDR2 ANQGSEA. The V end lost 6 bases, the J end lost 4 bases, and 18 bases lay between the germline ends. The CDR3 nucleotides are TGCAGCGTCCCCAAGGGTAGCAGCCCCTATGGCTACACCTTC. It codes for CSVPKGSSPYGYTF.

The rearrangement uses TRBV28 and TRBJ2-6, with 7 nucleotides matching TRBD1. The CDR3 consists of 16 residues. Germline CDR1 is MDHEN and CDR2 is SYDVKM. V shed 8 bases and J 1 base; nucleotides not matched to a gene: 8. CDR3 bases: TGTGCCAGCGGGGGACAGACAAATTCTGGGGCCAACGTCCTGACTTTC. Residues: CASGGQTNSGANVLTF.

J is TRBJ1-2 and V is TRBV4-1, with a weak D call TRBD1 (5 bases). Germline loops: CDR1 MGHRA, CDR2 YSYEKL. Trimming removed 1 base from V and 2 bases from J, with 14 bases in between. The CDR3 contains 16 residues. The CDR3 DNA reads TGCGCCAGCAGCCAAGTGGGGACGGGACTAAACTATGGCTACACCTTC. Translation: CASSQVGTGLNYGYTF.

Of note for this clone: At one end the junction does not follow the germline gene, possibly because of a read error. V is TRBV4-1 and J is TRBJ2-1, with 10 nucleotides matching TRBD2. CDR3 length equals 16 residues. Germline-derived CDR1 and CDR2 are MGHRA and YSYEKL. In DNA, the CDR3 is TGCGCCAGCAGCCAAGTTTCTAGCGGGAGCCTCAATGGGCAGTTCTTC. Translating gives CASSQVSSGSLNGQFF.

This clone was observed a handful of times. At one of its ends the junction is not consistent with the germline gene, which may arise from a read error. The J gene is TRBJ2-1, the V gene TRBV7-8, with D hard to call. CDR3 length: 13 residues. The germline V gene has CDR1 SGHVS and CDR2 FQNEAQ. CDR3 loop: CPRWRRSYNEQFF. The DNA for the CDR3 is TGCCCTCGGTGGCGGCGGTCATACAATGAGCAGTTCTTC.

This rearrangement joins TRBV14 to TRBJ1-3; 9 nucleotides agree with TRBD1. This CDR3 contains 15 residues. V gave up 1 base and J gave up 8 bases; unmatched junction bases: 6. The germline gives CDR1 SGHDN, CDR2 FVKESK. The CDR3 DNA follows: TGTGCCAGCAGCCAAGTCGATACAGGGGGCTACACCATATATTTT. Encoded protein: CASSQVDTGGYTIYF.

The sample holds a few counts of this clone. J is TRBJ2-5 and V is TRBV5-1, with TRBD1 identical over 9 bases. CDR1 SGHRS and CDR2 YFSETQ come from the germline V gene. The CDR3 loop spans 17 amino acids. J lost 3 bases, V lost 3 bases, and 12 bases had no gene match. The CDR3 sequence: CASSSRTGGFTKETQYF. As DNA, the CDR3 is TGCGCCAGCAGCTCCCGAACAGGGGGCTTCACGAAAGAGACCCAGTACTTC. Together with reference TRBV5-1 and TRBJ2-5, the CDR3 gives the full variable domain: KAGVTQTPRYLIKTRGQQVTLSCSPISGHRSVSWYQQTPGQGLQFLFEYFSETQRNKGNFPGRFSGRQFSNSRSEMNVSTLELGDSALYLCASSSRTGGFTKETQYFGPGTRLLVL.

The chain couples TRBV15 to TRBJ2-7; maybe TRBD1 (6 bases). This CDR3 region has 13 residues. CDR1 LNHNV and CDR2 YYDKDF come from the germline V gene (reference sequence). Trimming pared 5 bases from V and 6 bases from J, leaving 14 bases between. The CDR3 loop reads CATSAERGSEQYF. CDR3 DNA sequence: TGTGCCACCAGCGCAGAGAGGGGGTCCGAGCAGTACTTC. Full variable domain (rest looked up from reference TRBV15 and TRBJ2-7): DAMVIQNPRYQVTQFGKPVTLSCSQTLNHNVMYWYQQKSSQAPKLLFHYYDKDFNNEADTPDNFQSRRPNTSFCFLDIRSPGLGDTAMYLCATSAERGSEQYFGPGTRLTVT.